This TCR beta chain was captured in a study of cytomegalovirus exposure and HLA in healthy donors. Study overall: There were nearly 120 million unique TCR beta sequences, drawn from about 179 million T cells, in an earlier analysis. The early release's HLA-typed donors yielded tens of millions of unique TCRs.

Comment on this clone: Its antigen is unidentified.

Notes on the study in general: Excluded: some indistinguishable V segments such as TRBV6-2 and TRBV6-3.

Primers for the PCR totalled 60 Vbeta and 13 Jbeta. The protocol was immunoSEQ multiplex PCR, while the TCRdb copy is restricted to in-frame clones and leaves out a portion. The repertoire consists of under 55,000 clones, with 80% occurring once and the leading ten covering 8.1%. V gave up 4 bases and J gave up 2 bases; unmatched junction bases: 5. This CDR3 has 15 amino acids. The germline CDR1 and CDR2 sequences are SNHLY and FYNNEI. Sequencing was done on a sample of PBMCs. This sequence joins TRBV2 and TRBJ2-3; TRBD2 agrees at 8 bases. The TCR comes from a man aged 25-40 years in good health and CMV-seropositive. CDR3 loop: CASSAAGGTTDTQYF. The CDR3 bases are TGTGCCAGCAGTGCGGCGGGGGGCACCACAGATACGCAGTATTTT.